These 21 T cell receptor beta chains came from one sample sequenced in a study of neurological immune-mediated disorders. Time point of the sample: longitudinal time-point 3. TCRdb re-derived calls from the 5' RACE reads in MiXCR, one entry per CDR3 protein. The sample has around 100,000 distinct CDR3 sequences; 10% to 13% are singletons. Specimen: PBMCs. Source of these receptors: a female donor with HTLV-1-associated myelopathy (HAM/TSP).

This clonotype was recorded at least ten times. The chain uses TRBV9 and TRBJ2-7; 10 nucleotides match TRBD2. This CDR3 contains 16 residues. From germline, CDR1 is SGDLS and CDR2 YYNGEE. With 2 bases clipped from V and 10 bases from J, the junction kept 15 bases outside the gene matches. The CDR3 sequence is CASSVSWASGGRGQYF. The CDR3 DNA sequence: TGTGCCAGCAGCGTCTCCTGGGCTAGCGGGGGACGGGGCCAGTACTTC. The whole variable domain, filled in from reference TRBV9 and TRBJ2-7, reads DSGVTQTPKHLITATGQRVTLRCSPRSGDLSVYWYQQSLDQGLQFLIQYYNGEERAKGNILERFSAQQFPDLHSELNLSSLELGDSALYFCASSVSWASGGRGQYFGPGTRLTVT.

This clonotype was counted between two and nine times. The chain is built from TRBV7-9 and TRBJ2-7, with 12 bases fitting TRBD1. V shed 2 bases, J shed 1 base, and the junction held 6 bases outside the gene matches. Germline loops: CDR1 SEHNR, CDR2 FQNEAQ (reference sequence). The CDR3 is 17 residues long. CDR3 protein: CASSLRGDRGQSYEQYF. CDR3 coding DNA: TGTGCCAGCAGCTTACGGGGGGACAGGGGGCAATCCTACGAGCAGTACTTC.

In this sample, this clonotype turned up many times. This chain joins TRBV5-5 and TRBJ2-3, with a possible D match to TRBD1 (6 bases). The CDR3 extends over 14 amino acids. With 3 bases removed from V and 0 bases from J, the gap between germline ends came to 8 bases. Germline V gene lookup returns CDR1 SGHKS and CDR2 YYEKEE (reference sequence). CDR3 nucleotide sequence: TGTGCCAGCAGCTCAGGGGTTAGCACAGATACGCAGTATTTT. This encodes CASSSGVSTDTQYF.

This clonotype was counted at least ten times. The rearrangement joins TRBV11-2 to TRBJ1-1; D gene unclear. CDR1 and CDR2 (germline): SGHAT, FQNNGV. V lost 2 bases and J 7 bases, leaving 17 bases between the germline ends. CDR3 length: 15 amino acids. CDR3 coding DNA: TGTGCCAGCAGCTTAAGTCTGGGGTTAGCGAATGAAGCTTTCTTT. Amino acids: CASSLSLGLANEAFF.

This clonotype was seen at least ten times. The rearrangement links TRBV4-1 to TRBJ2-1; 9 nucleotides align to TRBD2. Germline CDR1 is MGHRA and CDR2 is YSYEKL. This CDR3 comprises 16 residues. Trimming removed 3 bases from V and 1 base from J; junction bases left unmatched: 4. CDR3 sequence: CASSHRLAGSYNEQFF. DNA of the CDR3: TGCGCCAGCAGCCACCGGCTAGCGGGGTCCTACAATGAGCAGTTCTTC.

In its sample, this clonotype was seen many times. This chain connects TRBV9 to TRBJ2-7; a possible D gene is TRBD1 (5 bases). This CDR3 spans 14 amino acids. The V and J ends lost 4 bases and 4 bases respectively, with 15 bases between them. In germline, CDR1 is SGDLS, CDR2 YYNGEE. The CDR3 is CASSPHEAGYEQYF. CDR3 coding DNA: TGTGCCAGCAGCCCACATGAGGCAGGGTACGAGCAGTACTTC. The full variable domain, in which reference TRBV9 and TRBJ2-7 provide the parts outside the CDR3, is DSGVTQTPKHLITATGQRVTLRCSPRSGDLSVYWYQQSLDQGLQFLIQYYNGEERAKGNILERFSAQQFPDLHSELNLSSLELGDSALYFCASSPHEAGYEQYFGPGTRLTVT.

This clonotype was observed a single time. The V call is TRBV6-4, the J call TRBJ1-1; 8 bases map to TRBD1. The germline V gene encodes CDR1 MRHNA and CDR2 SNTAGT. This CDR3 is 15 amino acids long. Trimming at V came to 3 bases and at J to 4 bases, leaving 7 bases not matched to a gene. CDR3 coding DNA: TGTGCCAGCAGTGATTCAGGGGGCCCGGGCACTGAAGCTTTCTTT. Protein product: CASSDSGGPGTEAFF.

Regarding this clonotype: One base away lies a much larger clone, so this may be a sequencing read error. The gene calls are TRBV7-2 and TRBJ2-5, with 7 nucleotides matching TRBD2. The CDR3 spans 15 residues. V gave up 0 bases and J gave up 3 bases; unmatched junction bases: 4. Germline assignment: CDR1 SGHTA and CDR2 FQGNSA. CDR3 bases: TGTGCCAGCAGCTTAGCGCGGGGGATGGAAGAGACCCAGTACTTC. It specifies CASSLARGMEETQYF.

Details on this clonotype: Mismatch with germline at one junction end may stem from a read error. V gene TRBV5-1 combines with J gene TRBJ1-4; 7 bases fit TRBD1. Germline values: CDR1 SGHRS, CDR2 YFSETQ. This CDR3 has 13 residues. CDR3 residues: CASSYGTAENLFF. The CDR3 DNA sequence: TGCGCCAGCAGCTACGGGACAGCAGAAAATCTGTTTTTT.

This clonotype appeared many times. The CDR3 sequence: CASSSARRQSWGKNIQYF. Here the CDR3 DNA reads TGTGCCAGCAGCTCCGCCCGGCGGCAGTCTTGGGGCAAAAACATTCAGTACTTC. J is TRBJ2-4 and V is TRBV12-3 or TRBV12-4; no reliable D call. The CDR3 covers 18 residues. The ends were cut back, 6 bases at V and 3 bases at J, with 24 bases in the middle.

There are many counts of this clonotype. The chain joins TRBV5-1 to TRBJ2-3, with D perhaps matching TRBD1 (5 bases). Trimming left V 5 bases short and J 2 bases short, with 12 bases between. From germline, CDR1 is SGHRS and CDR2 YFSETQ. The CDR3 extends over 14 amino acids. CDR3 loop: CASSRQGYTDTQYF. CDR3 coding DNA: TGCGCCAGCAGTCGCCAGGGTTACACAGATACGCAGTATTTT. Full variable domain (outside the CDR3, taken from reference TRBV5-1 and TRBJ2-3): KAGVTQTPRYLIKTRGQQVTLSCSPISGHRSVSWYQQTPGQGLQFLFEYFSETQRNKGNFPGRFSGRQFSNSRSEMNVSTLELGDSALYLCASSRQGYTDTQYFGPGTRLTVL.

Of note for this clonotype: It may be a read error: a sequence one base away is much more abundant. This sequence joins TRBV6-5 and TRBJ2-2; 7 bases are shared with TRBD2. The CDR3 is 17 amino acids. Per germline, CDR1 MNHEY and CDR2 SVGAGI. V lost 0 bases and J lost 7; bases outside the gene matches: 11. CDR3 protein: CASSYSRLRAGDGELFF. The CDR3 DNA is TGTGCCAGCAGTTACTCGAGGCTCCGGGCGGGGGACGGGGAGCTGTTTTTT.

The V and J genes are TRBV27 and TRBJ2-7; 9 bases are shared with TRBD1. Germline V gene lookup returns CDR1 MNHEY and CDR2 SMNVEV (reference sequence). V lost 4 bases and J lost 5; bases outside the gene matches: 9. This CDR3 is built from 15 residues. The DNA of the CDR3 is TGTGCCAGCAGTTCTCCGGGACAGGGTTTTCACGAGCAGTACTTC. Translation gives CASSSPGQGFHEQYF.

This clonotype was counted many times. The chain employs TRBV5-1 and TRBJ2-5; D might be TRBD2 (5 bases). From germline, CDR1 is SGHRS and CDR2 YFSETQ. V was trimmed by 5 bases and J by 2 bases, leaving 13 bases between them. CDR3 size: 14 residues. The chain's CDR3 is CASRKDTGQETQYF. CDR3 DNA: TGCGCCAGCAGGAAGGATACGGGGCAAGAGACCCAGTACTTC.

In this sample, this clonotype turned up a few times. The chain carries TRBV5-1 and TRBJ1-1, with 8 positions matching TRBD1. Germline CDR1 is SGHRS and CDR2 is YFSETQ. V lost 5 bases and J lost 1; bases outside the gene matches: 4. The CDR3 contains 14 residues. The CDR3 spells CASRVGTGNTEAFF. CDR3 bases: TGCGCCAGCAGGGTCGGGACAGGGAACACTGAAGCTTTCTTT.

This clonotype was picked up many times. The gene calls are TRBV11-2 and TRBJ2-3; 8 nucleotides line up with TRBD1. Germline loops: CDR1 SGHAT, CDR2 FQNNGV. CDR3 length equals 15 residues. V lost 5 bases and J lost 2; bases outside the gene matches: 6. CDR3 nucleotide sequence: TGTGCCAGCAGCCTGGGACAGGTATACACAGATACGCAGTATTTT. Translation gives CASSLGQVYTDTQYF.

Ten or more counts support this clonotype. The chain uses TRBV5-6 and TRBJ2-7; 9 bases map to TRBD1. The V gene's germline CDR1 is SGHDT and CDR2 YYEEEE. Trimming cost V 0 bases and J 5 bases; bases outside gene matches: 9. The CDR3 runs to 16 residues. As DNA, the CDR3 is TGTGCCAGCAGCTTGGTACCGGGACAGGGAGTCCACGAGCAGTACTTC. This sequence encodes CASSLVPGQGVHEQYF.

This clonotype was recorded many times. The gene calls are TRBV5-1 and TRBJ1-1; 7 bases fit TRBD1. V lost 6 bases and J lost 2; bases outside the gene matches: 7. Germline values: CDR1 SGHRS, CDR2 YFSETQ. CDR3 length: 14 amino acids. For the CDR3, the DNA is TGCGCCAGCACTGAACAGGGGTCCAACACTGAAGCTTTCTTT. Residues: CASTEQGSNTEAFF.

This clonotype was found a few times. The rearrangement uses TRBV7-2 and TRBJ2-7; possible D gene TRBD2, 5 bases. Germline V lookup: CDR1 SGHTA, CDR2 FQGNSA. This CDR3 comprises 15 residues. The V gene lost 1 base and the J gene lost 2 bases, with 12 bases spanning the gap. CDR3 residues: CASSLGGGSPYEQYF. CDR3 bases: TGTGCCAGCAGCTTAGGTGGCGGGTCCCCCTACGAGCAGTACTTC.

This clonotype was seen at least ten times. The chain is built from TRBV7-9 and TRBJ2-5, with D possibly called TRBD1 or TRBD2 (5 bases each). V lost 1 base, J lost 5 bases, and 14 bases lay in between. The CDR3 spans 15 residues. Per the germline V gene, CDR1 is SEHNR and CDR2 is FQNEAQ (reference sequence). CDR3 sequence: CASSLVGWGKETQYF. The CDR3 region has the DNA TGTGCCAGCAGCTTAGTCGGATGGGGGAAGGAGACCCAGTACTTC. Filled out from reference TRBV7-9 and TRBJ2-5, the complete variable domain reads DTGVSQNPRHKITKRGQNVTFRCDPISEHNRLYWYRQTLGQGPEFLTYFQNEAQLEKSRLLSDRFSAERPKGSFSTLEIQRTEQGDSAMYLCASSLVGWGKETQYFGPGTRLLVL.

V and J are TRBV5-6 and TRBJ2-7; 10 nucleotides align to TRBD1. The CDR3 sequence is 14 residues long. In germline, CDR1 is SGHDT, CDR2 YYEEEE. J lost 4 bases, V lost 6 bases, and 7 bases had no gene match. CDR3 in DNA: TGTGCCAGCACCCCGGGACAGGGGTTATACGAGCAGTACTTC. Protein product: CASTPGQGLYEQYF.